The rows below give T cell receptor beta chains drawn from one sample of a study of technical replicates of blood from several donors. The data were produced by immunoSEQ multiplex PCR, yet TCRdb's version contains in-frame clones alone and is incomplete. The data show 50,000 to 65,000 clones, almost 95% seen once. Sequences were obtained from PBMCs. Receptors were obtained from a human donor in good health. Some clones in this sample may be carry-over from other donors' samples. The CDR3 runs from the conserved cysteine through the conserved F or W.

TRBJ2-2	TRBV28	CASSWAGSITGELFF
TRBJ1-2	TRBV4-3	CASSQDGTAYYGYTF
TRBJ2-1	TRBV7-6	CASSYGTSGEYEQFF
TRBJ1-5	TRBV2	CASCQNSNQPQHF
TRBJ2-1	TRBV4-1	CASSQQLTSGSSYNEQFF
TRBJ2-5	TRBV6-6	CASSYSQGRGQETQYF
TRBJ1-2	TRBV27	CASSPTTGPRYTF
TRBJ1-4	TRBV4-1	CASSLSGGAPATNEKLFF
TRBJ2-3	TRBV10-3	CAISEPGTGGGISTDTQYF
TRBJ1-3	TRBV10-3	CAISPGDSGSGNTIYF
TRBJ2-7	TRBV6-4	CASSELAGGPYEQYF
TRBJ2-5	TRBV7-6	CASSPEVGKTQYF